The 20 T cell receptor beta chains given below trace back to one sample, sequenced in a study of blood T cell repertoires in COVID-19 (TCRdb year 2020). The library was prepared using the immunoSEQ multiplex PCR assay. TCRdb's version of the immuneACCESS table is confined to in-frame rearrangements and falls short of the full clone set. An unresolved V gene accounts for under half of the shortfall where checked; the remainder is of unknown origin. The sample data list 200,000 or so clones, and about nine tenths of these were observed just once. The ten top clones hold about 1.8% of the sample. Sequenced sample: peripheral blood. These receptors all stem from a man between 65 and 85 years old with acute or convalescent COVID-19.

The gene calls are TRBV7-9 and TRBJ2-1, with 9 bases aligning to TRBD1. The germline V gene encodes CDR1 SEHNR and CDR2 FQNEAQ (reference sequence). The CDR3 spans 15 residues. V lost 7 bases to trimming and J lost 1 base; unmatched junction nucleotides: 5. CDR3 in amino acids: CASTQTGGSYNEQFF. CDR3 sequence (DNA): TGTGCCAGCACCCAGACAGGGGGATCCTACAATGAGCAGTTCTTC. Full variable domain (outside the CDR3, taken from reference TRBV7-9 and TRBJ2-1): DTGVSQNPRHKITKRGQNVTFRCDPISEHNRLYWYRQTLGQGPEFLTYFQNEAQLEKSRLLSDRFSAERPKGSFSTLEIQRTEQGDSAMYLCASTQTGGSYNEQFFGPGTRLTVL.

V usage is TRBV18 and J usage is TRBJ2-2; 8 bases are shared with TRBD1. Germline-derived CDR1 and CDR2 are KGHSH and LQKENI. The CDR3 covers 13 residues. After removal of 6 bases from V and 5 bases from J, the junction contained 2 bases not matched to a gene. CDR3: CASSHRGTGELFF. The CDR3 bases are TGTGCCAGCTCGCACAGGGGGACCGGGGAGCTGTTTTTT.

V usage is TRBV11-1 and J usage is TRBJ2-1; 8 bases align to TRBD1. The V segment lost 1 base and the J segment 4 bases; nucleotides outside the gene matches: 0. The CDR3 is 14 residues long. Germline CDR1 and CDR2: SGHAT and FQDESV (reference sequence). The CDR3 is CASSLGDRYNEQFF. As DNA, the CDR3 is TGTGCCAGCAGCTTAGGGGACAGGTACAATGAGCAGTTCTTC.

This chain connects TRBV28 to TRBJ2-1; perhaps TRBD1 as D (5 bases). The germline V and J ends were trimmed by 5 bases and 0 bases, with 8 bases remaining between them. The CDR3 consists of 14 residues. Germline V gene lookup returns CDR1 MDHEN and CDR2 SYDVKM. The CDR3 protein is CASSGQNSYNEQFF. The CDR3 DNA is TGTGCCAGCAGTGGACAAAACTCCTACAATGAGCAGTTCTTC.

The rearrangement joins TRBV5-4 to TRBJ2-6; 7 bases match TRBD1. Germline CDR1 reads SGHNT; CDR2 reads YYREEE (reference sequence). The CDR3 is made up of 19 amino acids. J lost 0 bases, V lost 5 bases, and 14 bases had no gene match. The CDR3 here is CASRRTPGQSFSGANVLTF. DNA for the CDR3: TGTGCCAGCAGACGTACACCGGGACAGTCTTTCTCTGGGGCCAACGTCCTGACTTTC.

The chain joins TRBV28 to TRBJ1-2; D is unresolved. This CDR3 is 16 amino acids long. Deletions cut 1 base from V and 1 base from J, with 13 bases between. Germline V gene data show CDR1 as MDHEN and CDR2 as SYDVKM. DNA for the CDR3: TGTGCCAGCAGTTTATTGGGGAAGGGAGATAACTATGGCTACACCTTC. Translated, it gives CASSLLGKGDNYGYTF.

The gene calls are TRBV24-1 and TRBJ2-1, with 8 nucleotides matching TRBD2. CDR3 size: 16 residues. From germline, CDR1 is KGHDR and CDR2 SFDVKD. V lost 6 bases to trimming and J lost 1 base; unmatched junction nucleotides: 7. DNA of the CDR3: TGTGCCACCAGTACGAGCGGGAGTACTTCCTACAATGAGCAGTTCTTC. It codes for CATSTSGSTSYNEQFF.

The rearrangement joins TRBV5-8 to TRBJ1-2, with unresolved D. This CDR3 region has 13 residues. The V end was cut by 5 bases, the J end by 2 bases, with 10 bases between. CDR1 and CDR2 from the germline V gene are SGHTS and YDEGEE. CDR3 bases: TGTGCCAGCAGTACCGGCAGGAACTATGGCTACACCTTC. Protein product: CASSTGRNYGYTF.

Concerning this clone itself: Other nucleotide sequences from this sample produce the same CDR3. This chain connects TRBV15 to TRBJ2-7; D unresolved. Germline loops: CDR1 LNHNV, CDR2 YYDKDF (reference sequence). The CDR3 sequence is 13 residues long. V was pared by 1 base and J by 3 bases, with 7 bases between. The CDR3 loop is CATSRGENYEQYF. Here the CDR3 DNA reads TGTGCCACCAGCAGAGGAGAAAACTACGAGCAGTACTTC.

J is TRBJ2-5 and V is TRBV20-1; D is unresolved. Germline assignment: CDR1 DFQATT and CDR2 SNEGSKA (reference sequence). V dropped 3 bases and J dropped 1 base, with 12 bases sitting between them. CDR3 length equals 14 residues. CDR3 sequence: CSASPPKRQETQYF. CDR3 DNA sequence: TGCAGTGCTAGTCCCCCTAAACGCCAAGAGACCCAGTACTTC.

The chain uses TRBV30 and TRBJ1-3; D is perhaps TRBD1 (5 bases). Per germline, CDR1 GTSNPN and CDR2 SVGIG (reference sequence). Trimming took off 2 bases at V and 3 bases at J, with 11 bases between the two ends. The CDR3 runs to 14 residues. The CDR3 DNA follows: TGTGCCTGGAGTCAGGGAAACTTTGGAAACACCATATATTTT. As protein: CAWSQGNFGNTIYF. Combining the CDR3 with reference TRBV30 and TRBJ1-3 gives the whole variable domain SQTIHQWPATLVQPVGSPLSLECTVEGTSNPNLYWYRQAAGRGLQLLFYSVGIGQISSEVPQNLSASRPQDRQFILSSKKLLLSDSGFYLCAWSQGNFGNTIYFGEGSWLTVV.

The rearrangement uses TRBV19 and TRBJ1-6, with D maybe TRBD1 (5 bases). The CDR3 spans 15 residues. Germline assignment: CDR1 LNHDA and CDR2 SQIVND (reference sequence). Trimming pared 5 bases from V and 7 bases from J, leaving 15 bases between. The CDR3 loop reads CASSLGGDPNSPLHF. CDR3 bases: TGTGCCAGTAGTCTCGGCGGGGACCCAAATTCACCCCTCCACTTT.

J is TRBJ1-2 and V is TRBV7-3; tentative D call: TRBD1 (6 bases). Trimming stripped 4 bases from V and 3 bases from J, with 15 bases between. CDR1 and CDR2 (germline): SGHTA, FQGTGA. The CDR3 length is 15 residues. This CDR3 reads CASSYTGFEDYGYTF. The CDR3 region has the DNA TGTGCCAGCAGCTATACAGGGTTCGAGGACTATGGCTACACCTTC.

The V call is TRBV4-2, the J call TRBJ2-2; D gene uncertain. Trimming shortened V by 0 bases and J by 4 bases, and 6 bases separated the two germline ends. From germline, CDR1 is LGHNA and CDR2 YNFKEQ. The length of the CDR3 is 14 residues. For the CDR3, the DNA is TGTGCCAGCAGCCAAGAAGCCCGCACCGGGGAGCTGTTTTTT. Its protein product is CASSQEARTGELFF.

The CDR3 DNA reads TGTGCCAGCAGGCAGGTGATTGAAGCTTTCTTT. Amino acid sequence: CASRQVIEAFF. The chain joins TRBV6-5 to TRBJ1-1; no reliable D call. With 6 bases removed from V and 7 bases from J, the gap between germline ends came to 9 bases. The CDR3 has 11 amino acids. The germline V gene has CDR1 MNHEY and CDR2 SVGAGI.

This clone appeared a few times. This sequence joins TRBV10-3 and TRBJ1-1; D not resolved. Germline lookup yields CDR1 ENHRY and CDR2 SYGVKD. Trimming pared 5 bases from V and 0 bases from J, leaving 13 bases between. This CDR3 region has 15 residues. CDR3 residues: CAISKENSMNTEAFF. In DNA form, the CDR3 reads TGTGCCATCAGTAAGGAGAATTCAATGAACACTGAAGCTTTCTTT.

This chain joins TRBV6-5 and TRBJ2-2; 9 nucleotides align to TRBD1. The CDR3 covers 14 residues. Germline V gives CDR1 MNHEY, CDR2 SVGAGI. Trimming took 8 bases from V and 5 from J; bases not matched to a gene: 6. The CDR3 DNA is TGTGCCAGCGCGACAGGGGGATTTACCGGGGAGCTGTTTTTT. Amino acids: CASATGGFTGELFF.

The chain employs TRBV29-1 and TRBJ2-5; 7 nucleotides agree with TRBD1. The CDR3 spans 12 residues. V lost 7 bases and J lost 4; bases outside the gene matches: 6. Germline V CDR1 and CDR2: SQVTM, ANQGSEA. The CDR3 sequence: CSATTGVETQYF. Written as DNA, the CDR3 is TGCAGCGCAACAACAGGGGTAGAGACCCAGTACTTC.

V usage is TRBV7-8 and J usage is TRBJ1-1; 8 bases map to TRBD1. The length of the CDR3 is 14 residues. From germline, CDR1 is SGHVS and CDR2 FQNEAQ. V lost 4 bases, J lost 1 base, and 2 bases stayed unmatched. CDR3 residues: CASSSGTGNTEAFF. The DNA for the CDR3 is TGTGCCAGCAGCTCCGGGACAGGGAACACTGAAGCTTTCTTT. The variable domain in full, with the rest retrieved from reference TRBV7-8 and TRBJ1-1, is GAGVSQSPRYKVAKRGQDVALRCDPISGHVSLFWYQQALGQGPEFLTYFQNEAQLDKSGLPSDRFFAERPEGSVSTLKIQRTQQEDSAVYLCASSSGTGNTEAFFGQGTRLTVV.

Comment on this clone: This sample also contains other DNA sequences that code for the same CDR3. The chain employs TRBV5-1 and TRBJ2-2; 7 nucleotides align to TRBD2. J lost 1 base, V lost 0 bases, and 3 bases had no gene match. The CDR3 totals 16 residues. Germline CDR1 is SGHRS and CDR2 is YFSETQ. This CDR3 reads CASSLAASGNTGELFF. CDR3 DNA sequence: TGCGCCAGCAGCTTGGCCGCTAGCGGGAACACCGGGGAGCTGTTTTTT. Supplemented by reference TRBV5-1 and TRBJ2-2, the full variable domain reads KAGVTQTPRYLIKTRGQQVTLSCSPISGHRSVSWYQQTPGQGLQFLFEYFSETQRNKGNFPGRFSGRQFSNSRSEMNVSTLELGDSALYLCASSLAASGNTGELFFGEGSRLTVL.